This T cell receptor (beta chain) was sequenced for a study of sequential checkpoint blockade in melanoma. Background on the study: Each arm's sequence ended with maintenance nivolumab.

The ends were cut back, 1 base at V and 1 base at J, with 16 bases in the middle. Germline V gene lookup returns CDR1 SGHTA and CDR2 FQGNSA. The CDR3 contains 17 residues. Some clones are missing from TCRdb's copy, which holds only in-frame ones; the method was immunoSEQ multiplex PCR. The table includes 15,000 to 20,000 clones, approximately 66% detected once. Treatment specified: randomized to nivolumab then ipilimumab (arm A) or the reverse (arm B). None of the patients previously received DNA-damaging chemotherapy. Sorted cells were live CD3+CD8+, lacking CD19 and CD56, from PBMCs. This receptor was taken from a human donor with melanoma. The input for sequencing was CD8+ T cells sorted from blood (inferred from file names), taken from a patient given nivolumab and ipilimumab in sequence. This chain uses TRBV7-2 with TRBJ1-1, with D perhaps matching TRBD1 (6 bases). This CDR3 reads CASSLVFFPGQNTEAFF. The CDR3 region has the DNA TGTGCCAGCAGCTTAGTCTTTTTTCCGGGACAGAACACTGAAGCTTTCTTT. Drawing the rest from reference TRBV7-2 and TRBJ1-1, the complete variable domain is GAGVSQSPSNKVTEKGKDVELRCDPISGHTALYWYRQSLGQGLEFLIYFQGNSAPDKSGLPSDRFSAERTGGSVSTLTIQRTQQEDSAVYLCASSLVFFPGQNTEAFFGQGTRLTVV.